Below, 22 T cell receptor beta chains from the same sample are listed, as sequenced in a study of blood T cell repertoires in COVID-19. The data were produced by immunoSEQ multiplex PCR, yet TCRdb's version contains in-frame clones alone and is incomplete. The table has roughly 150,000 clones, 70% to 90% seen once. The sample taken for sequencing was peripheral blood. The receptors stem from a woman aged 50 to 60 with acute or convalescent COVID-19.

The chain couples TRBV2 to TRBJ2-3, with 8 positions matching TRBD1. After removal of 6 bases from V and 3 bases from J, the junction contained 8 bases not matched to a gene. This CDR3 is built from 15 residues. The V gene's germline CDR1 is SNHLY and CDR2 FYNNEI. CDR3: CASSAQGEVTDTQYF. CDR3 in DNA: TGTGCCAGCAGCGCACAGGGGGAGGTGACAGATACGCAGTATTTT.

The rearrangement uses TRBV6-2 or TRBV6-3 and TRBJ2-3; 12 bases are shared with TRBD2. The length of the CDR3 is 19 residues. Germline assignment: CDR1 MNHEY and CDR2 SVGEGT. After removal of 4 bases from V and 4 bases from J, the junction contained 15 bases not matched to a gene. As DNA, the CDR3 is TGTGCCAGCAGTTCCGCCTCTAGCGGGGGGGGCCTCATGCCAGATACGCAGTATTTT. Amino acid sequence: CASSSASSGGGLMPDTQYF.

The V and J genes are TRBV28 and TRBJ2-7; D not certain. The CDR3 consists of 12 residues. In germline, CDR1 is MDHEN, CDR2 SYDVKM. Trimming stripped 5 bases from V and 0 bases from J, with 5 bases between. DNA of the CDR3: TGTGCCAGCAGTAGAGCCTCCTACGAGCAGTACTTC. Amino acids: CASSRASYEQYF.

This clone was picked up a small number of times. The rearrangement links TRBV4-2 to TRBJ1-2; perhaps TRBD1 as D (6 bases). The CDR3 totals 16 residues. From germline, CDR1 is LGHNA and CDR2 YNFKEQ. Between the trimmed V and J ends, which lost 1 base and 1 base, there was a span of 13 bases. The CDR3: CASSQGVAGDNYGYTF. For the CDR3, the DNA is TGTGCCAGCAGCCAAGGGGTCGCAGGGGATAACTATGGCTACACCTTC.

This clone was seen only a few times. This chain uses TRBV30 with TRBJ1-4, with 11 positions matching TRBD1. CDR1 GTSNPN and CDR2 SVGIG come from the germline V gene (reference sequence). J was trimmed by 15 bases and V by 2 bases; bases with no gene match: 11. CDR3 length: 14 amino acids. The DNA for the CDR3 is TGTGCCTGGAGTACCGGGACAGGGGGACTTTCGGTGTTTTTT. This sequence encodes CAWSTGTGGLSVFF.

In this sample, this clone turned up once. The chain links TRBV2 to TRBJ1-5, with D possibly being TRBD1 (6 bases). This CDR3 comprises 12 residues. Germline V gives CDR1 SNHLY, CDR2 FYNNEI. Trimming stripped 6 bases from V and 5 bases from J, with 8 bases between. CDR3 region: CASRSGDQPQHF. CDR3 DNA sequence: TGTGCCAGCAGATCAGGGGATCAGCCCCAGCATTTT.

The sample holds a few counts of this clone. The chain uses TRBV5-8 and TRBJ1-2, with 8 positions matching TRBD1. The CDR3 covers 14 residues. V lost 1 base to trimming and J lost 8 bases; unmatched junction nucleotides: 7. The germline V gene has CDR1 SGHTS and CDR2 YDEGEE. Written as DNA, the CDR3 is TGTGCCAGCAGCTTGTGGCGGACAGGGAGGGGCTACACCTTC. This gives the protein CASSLWRTGRGYTF.

In DNA form, the CDR3 reads TGTGCCAGTAGTATAGTCGGGGCGGGAGATGAAAAACTGTTTTTT. It codes for CASSIVGAGDEKLFF. The rearrangement links TRBV19 to TRBJ1-4, with TRBD1 as a possible D gene (5 bases). The CDR3 spans 15 residues. Germline V gene lookup returns CDR1 LNHDA and CDR2 SQIVND (reference sequence). Trimming stripped 1 base from V and 6 bases from J, with 12 bases between.

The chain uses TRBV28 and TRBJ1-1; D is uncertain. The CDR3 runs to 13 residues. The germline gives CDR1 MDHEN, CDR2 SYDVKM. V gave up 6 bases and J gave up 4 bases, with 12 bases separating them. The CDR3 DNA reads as TGTGCCAGCAGGGGCTCTTCCCTCACTGAAGCTTTCTTT. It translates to CASRGSSLTEAFF.

CDR3 protein: CASSPRDTNALEQYF. In nucleotides, the CDR3 is TGTGCCAGCTCACCCCGGGACACGAACGCCCTCGAGCAGTACTTC. V gene TRBV18 combines with J gene TRBJ2-7; D is perhaps TRBD1 (6 bases). Germline assignment: CDR1 KGHSH and CDR2 LQKENI. The ends were cut back, 3 bases at V and 6 bases at J, with 18 bases in the middle. This CDR3 is 15 amino acids long.

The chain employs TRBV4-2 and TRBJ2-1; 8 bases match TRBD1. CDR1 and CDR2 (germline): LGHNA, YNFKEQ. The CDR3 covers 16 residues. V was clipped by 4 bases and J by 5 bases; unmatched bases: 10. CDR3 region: CASSPGQGVGNNEQFF. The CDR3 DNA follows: TGTGCCAGCAGCCCCGGACAGGGTGTAGGCAACAATGAGCAGTTCTTC.

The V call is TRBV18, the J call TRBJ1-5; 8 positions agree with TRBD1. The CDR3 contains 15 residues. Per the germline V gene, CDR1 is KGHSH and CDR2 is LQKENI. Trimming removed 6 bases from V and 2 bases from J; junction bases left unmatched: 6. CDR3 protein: CASSLQGAGNQPQHF. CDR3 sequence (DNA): TGTGCCAGCTCGCTGCAGGGGGCGGGCAATCAGCCCCAGCATTTT.

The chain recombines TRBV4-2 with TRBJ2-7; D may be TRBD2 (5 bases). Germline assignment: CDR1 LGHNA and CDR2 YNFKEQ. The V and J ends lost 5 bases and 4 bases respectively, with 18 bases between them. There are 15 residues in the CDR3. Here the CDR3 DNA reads TGTGCCAGCAGCGAGGAACTAGATCGGGATTACGAGCAGTACTTC. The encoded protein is CASSEELDRDYEQYF.

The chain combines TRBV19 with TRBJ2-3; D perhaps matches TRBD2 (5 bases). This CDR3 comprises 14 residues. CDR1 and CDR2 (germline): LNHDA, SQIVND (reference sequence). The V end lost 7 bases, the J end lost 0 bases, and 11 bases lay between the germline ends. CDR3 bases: TGTGCCAGTAAAAGCGGTGGGAGCACAGATACGCAGTATTTT. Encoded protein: CASKSGGSTDTQYF. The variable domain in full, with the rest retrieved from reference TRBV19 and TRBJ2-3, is DGGITQSPKYLFRKEGQNVTLSCEQNLNHDAMYWYRQDPGQGLRLIYYSQIVNDFQKGDIAEGYSVSREKKESFPLTVTSAQKNPTAFYLCASKSGGSTDTQYFGPGTRLTVL.

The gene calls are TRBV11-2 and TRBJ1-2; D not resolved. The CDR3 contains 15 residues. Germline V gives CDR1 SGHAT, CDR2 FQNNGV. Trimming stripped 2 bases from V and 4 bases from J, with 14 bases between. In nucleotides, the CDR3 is TGTGCCAGCAGCTTACAGTCGCCCGCCGTCTATGGCTACACCTTC. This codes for CASSLQSPAVYGYTF.

CDR3 sequence: CASSPRQDQPQHF. CDR3 nucleotide sequence: TGTGCCAGCTCGCCCCGGCAGGATCAGCCCCAGCATTTT. The chain joins TRBV18 to TRBJ1-5, with no clear D. The V and J ends lost 6 bases and 5 bases respectively, with 11 bases between them. This CDR3 region has 13 residues. CDR1 KGHSH and CDR2 LQKENI come from the germline V gene.

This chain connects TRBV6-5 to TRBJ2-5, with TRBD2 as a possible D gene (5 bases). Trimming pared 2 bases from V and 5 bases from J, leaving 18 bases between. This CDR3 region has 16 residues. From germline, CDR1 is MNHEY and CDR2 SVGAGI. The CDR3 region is CASSYGGSSPGETQYF. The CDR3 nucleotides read TGTGCCAGCAGTTACGGTGGGAGCTCCCCGGGCGAGACCCAGTACTTC.

Written as DNA, the CDR3 is TGTGCCATCAGGAGGGACAGGGAGGGCACAGATACGCAGTATTTT. Translation: CAIRRDREGTDTQYF. The rearrangement joins TRBV10-3 to TRBJ2-3, with TRBD1 identical over 9 bases. Trimming cost V 6 bases and J 1 base; bases outside gene matches: 5. The CDR3 is 15 residues long. Germline assignment: CDR1 ENHRY and CDR2 SYGVKD.

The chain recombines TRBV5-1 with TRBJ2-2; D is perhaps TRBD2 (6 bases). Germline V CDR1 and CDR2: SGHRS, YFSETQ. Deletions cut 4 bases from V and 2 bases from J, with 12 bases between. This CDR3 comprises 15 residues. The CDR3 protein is CASSLGGANTGELFF. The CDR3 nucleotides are TGCGCCAGCAGCCTCGGGGGAGCCAACACCGGGGAGCTGTTTTTT. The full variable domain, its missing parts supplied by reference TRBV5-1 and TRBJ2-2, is KAGVTQTPRYLIKTRGQQVTLSCSPISGHRSVSWYQQTPGQGLQFLFEYFSETQRNKGNFPGRFSGRQFSNSRSEMNVSTLELGDSALYLCASSLGGANTGELFFGEGSRLTVL.

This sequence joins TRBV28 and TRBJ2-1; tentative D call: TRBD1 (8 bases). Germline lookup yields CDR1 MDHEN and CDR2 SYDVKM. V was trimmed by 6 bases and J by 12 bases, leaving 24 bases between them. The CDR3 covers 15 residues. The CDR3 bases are TGTGCCAGCAGCCCCGGGACAGGCGGGAGTTTTGGGCAGTTCTTC. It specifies CASSPGTGGSFGQFF.

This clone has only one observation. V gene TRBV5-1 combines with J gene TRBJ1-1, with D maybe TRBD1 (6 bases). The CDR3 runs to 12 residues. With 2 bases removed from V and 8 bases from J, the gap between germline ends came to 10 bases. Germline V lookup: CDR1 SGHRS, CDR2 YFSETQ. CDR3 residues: CASSFDRHEAFF. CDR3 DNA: TGCGCCAGCAGCTTCGACAGGCACGAAGCTTTCTTT.

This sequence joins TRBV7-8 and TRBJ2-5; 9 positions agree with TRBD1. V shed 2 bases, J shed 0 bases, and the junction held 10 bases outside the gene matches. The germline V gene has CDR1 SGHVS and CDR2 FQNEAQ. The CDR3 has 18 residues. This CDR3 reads CASSLRRFRDRDQETQYF. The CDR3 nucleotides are TGTGCCAGCAGCTTACGTAGGTTCCGGGACAGGGACCAAGAGACCCAGTACTTC.